Listed below are T cell receptor beta chains from one sample, sequenced in a study of siplizumab effects on memory and regulatory T cells. Libraries were prepared by immunoSEQ multiplex PCR; TCRdb keeps only in-frame clonotypes and omits some of them. The sample includes about 62,000 clones, roughly 78% of them seen just once. Material: memory CD4+ T cells sorted from blood. The receptors stem from a human donor in good health. The CDR3 runs from the conserved cysteine through the conserved F or W. The D gene is left open where the match is weak. Rows give clone size only sometimes, using once, few, many, or a class for an expanded clone.

v_call	d_call	j_call	clone_size	cdr3_aa	cdr3_nt
TRBV5-1	NA	TRBJ1-2	NA	CASSDGRRGYTF	TGCGCCAGCAGCGACGGGCGACGGGGCTACACCTTC
TRBV9	TRBD1	TRBJ1-6	NA	CASSVTGQGVSDSPLHF	TGTGCCAGCAGCGTGACGGGACAGGGGGTGTCGGATTCACCCCTCCACTTT
TRBV6-6	TRBD1	TRBJ2-7	NA	CASSYGTGSGEQYF	TGTGCCAGCAGTTACGGGACAGGGTCGGGGGAGCAGTACTTC
TRBV6-5	NA	TRBJ1-5	NA	CASSYGEYQPQHF	TGTGCCAGCAGTTATGGGGAGTATCAGCCCCAGCATTTT
TRBV6-5	NA	TRBJ1-2	NA	CASIGTIGGYTF	TGTGCCAGCATCGGCACCATAGGTGGCTACACCTTC
TRBV28	NA	TRBJ1-1	NA	CANRVTRMVTEAFF	TGTGCCAACAGGGTTACCCGTATGGTCACTGAAGCTTTCTTT
TRBV27	NA	TRBJ2-3	NA	CASSLSGSTDTQYF	TGTGCCAGCAGTTTATCGGGTAGCACAGATACGCAGTATTTT
TRBV5-4	TRBD1	TRBJ2-7	NA	CASTSTGTGPYEQYF	TGTGCCAGCACCTCTACCGGGACAGGTCCCTACGAGCAGTACTTC
TRBV7-2	TRBD2	TRBJ2-4	NA	CASSPRTSGDLAKNIQYF	TGTGCCAGCAGCCCTCGGACTAGCGGGGATCTAGCCAAAAACATTCAGTACTTC
TRBV6-5	NA	TRBJ2-5	NA	CASGWEETQYF	TGTGCCAGCGGGTGGGAAGAGACCCAGTACTTC
TRBV6-5	NA	TRBJ2-7	NA	CASSYSKRAFLEQYF	TGTGCCAGCAGTTACTCGAAAAGGGCGTTCTTAGAGCAGTACTTC
TRBV4-3	NA	TRBJ1-4	NA	CASSQDLVSSGGSNEKLFF	TGCGCCAGCAGCCAAGATTTAGTTTCTTCGGGGGGATCTAATGAAAAACTGTTTTTT
TRBV10-2	NA	TRBJ1-1	few	CASSESAQGKGEAFF	TGCGCCAGCAGTGAGTCGGCGCAGGGAAAGGGGGAGGCTTTCTTT
TRBV5-1	NA	TRBJ1-1	NA	CASSLREGREAFF	TGCGCCAGCAGCTTGAGGGAGGGGCGAGAAGCTTTCTTT
TRBV30	NA	TRBJ1-5	few	CAWSQSSNQPQHF	TGTGCCTGGAGTCAAAGTAGCAATCAGCCCCAGCATTTT
TRBV10-1	NA	TRBJ2-1	NA	CASSESVLQPYNEQFF	TGCGCCAGCAGTGAGTCGGTTCTTCAACCTTACAATGAGCAGTTCTTC
TRBV6-5	TRBD1	TRBJ1-1	NA	CASTSGQVNTEAFF	TGTGCCAGCACCTCCGGACAGGTGAACACTGAAGCTTTCTTT
TRBV7-2	TRBD1	TRBJ1-6	NA	CASSLTGQGLSPLHF	TGTGCCAGCAGCTTAACGGGACAGGGCTTATCCCCCCTCCACTTT
TRBV4-1	TRBD2	TRBJ2-3	once	CASSQEPGLAINTQYF	TGCGCCAGCAGCCAAGAGCCCGGACTAGCGATAAATACGCAGTATTTT
TRBV5-5	NA	TRBJ1-5	NA	CASSLGFGDNQPQHF	TGTGCCAGCAGTCTGGGTTTCGGTGACAATCAGCCCCAGCATTTT